Here is one T cell receptor delta chain with its context. TCRdb repeated clone calling on the RT-PCR reads with CATT. Counted here are over 2,000 delta-chain clones, about 4.6% occurring once; the ten biggest clones make up 33%. The sample originates from a study of gamma-delta T cells after stem cell transplantation. V was clipped by 0 bases and J by 4 bases, with 17 bases between them. Germline V gives CDR1 GEAIGNYY, CDR2 EKD. The CDR3 loop spans 16 amino acids. The sequence came from a human donor. It is not recorded whose cells these are; they may come from a transplant donor. The V call is TRDV2, the J call TRDJ1, with unresolved D. The sample consisted of gamma-delta T cells. The CDR3 bases are TGTGCCTGTGACACCATAAGCGACGCGGGCGGCGATAAACTCATCTTT. Its translation: CACDTISDAGGDKLIF.